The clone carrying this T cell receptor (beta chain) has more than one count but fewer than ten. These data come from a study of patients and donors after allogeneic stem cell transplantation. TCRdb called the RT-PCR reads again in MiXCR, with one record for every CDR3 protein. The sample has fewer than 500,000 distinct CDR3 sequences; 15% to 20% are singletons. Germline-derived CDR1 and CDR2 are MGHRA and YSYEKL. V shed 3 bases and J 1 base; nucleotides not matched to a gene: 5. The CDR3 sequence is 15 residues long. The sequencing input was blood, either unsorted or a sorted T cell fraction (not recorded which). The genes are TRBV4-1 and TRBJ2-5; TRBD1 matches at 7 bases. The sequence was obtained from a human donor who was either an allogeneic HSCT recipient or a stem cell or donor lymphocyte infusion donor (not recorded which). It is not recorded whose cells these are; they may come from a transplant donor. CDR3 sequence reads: CASSHQTGPQETQYF. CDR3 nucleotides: TGCGCCAGCAGCCACCAGACAGGGCCCCAAGAGACCCAGTACTTC.